This T cell receptor (beta chain) was found in a study of naive and memory T cell subsets. The CDR3 has 15 residues. Germline V gives CDR1 MNHEY, CDR2 SMNVEV (reference sequence). V lost 8 bases, J lost 4 bases, and 11 bases stayed unmatched. Overall study results and limits: Naive repertoires, especially CD8, held a few larger clonotypes, possibly memory cells re-expressing CD45RA.

Both TRBC1 and TRBC2 were covered by a beta constant-region primer of two equimolar oligonucleotides. The ligated cDNA underwent four PCR rounds using SP2 and nested alpha and beta constant-region primers. An oligonucleotide with the SP2 primer and a 12-nucleotide UMI was ligated to the cDNA 3' end. TCRdb re-derived calls from the UMI-ligation and nested PCR reads in MiXCR, one entry per CDR3 protein. The data show around 140,000 distinct CDR3 sequences, approximately 22% seen once. CD4+ T cell IFNgamma after overnight CMV lysate exposure gave donor CMV status. Many counts were recorded for this clonotype. Its specificity is unknown.

Sequencing used naive CD4+ T cells from blood. The chain joins TRBV27 to TRBJ1-2; 9 nucleotides match TRBD1. This clonotype was obtained from a human donor in good health. CDR3 loop: CASGGTGSILYGYTF. The CDR3, as DNA: TGTGCCAGCGGGGGGACAGGGTCGATCCTCTATGGCTACACCTTC.